This T cell receptor beta chain was captured by sequencing in a study of CXCR3-negative and CXCR3-positive naive CD8 T cells. Overall study results and limits: Naive CXCR3-negative and CXCR3-positive cells had similar TRBV-TRBJ usage; memory differed.

UMI-labeled TRB cDNA libraries were prepared by 5' RACE. TCRdb derives one entry per CDR3 protein from the 5' RACE reads, leaving out DNA. The ten most abundant clones cover 0.95% to 1.4% of a sample with tens of thousands of distinct CDR3 sequences. Every CD8+ subset sample held 300,000 flow-sorted cells, done in triplicate. With regard to this clonotype: Its antigen is not known.

CDR1 SNHLY and CDR2 FYNNEI come from the germline V gene. CDR3 length: 15 residues. The chain recombines TRBV2 with TRBJ2-3; without DNA, the TCRdb call of TRBD1 cannot be checked. Input material: naive CXCR3- CD8+ T cells from blood. Stated subset: CD45RO-CCR7+CD27+CD95- naive CD8+ T cells lacking CXCR3 (TNR3-). The TCR comes from a human donor in good health. Some clones in this sample may be carry-over from other donors' samples. The chain's CDR3 is CALMPGGASTDTQYF.